Presented here are 31 T cell receptor beta chains from one specimen sequenced in a study of blood T cell repertoires in COVID-19. Using immunoSEQ multiplex PCR, the repertoire was profiled, and TCRdb retains in-frame clones only, with some absent. The table lists some 410,000 clones, around nine tenths of them singletons. The sequencing input was PBMCs or T cells enriched from blood (not recorded which). The receptors here all came from a woman aged 25-40 years with acute COVID-19.

The chain links TRBV5-1 to TRBJ1-1; D possibly corresponds to TRBD1 (6 bases). Germline V gene sequence: CDR1 SGHRS, CDR2 YFSETQ. Trimming stripped 6 bases from V and 1 base from J, with 19 bases between. This CDR3 is built from 16 residues. The CDR3 DNA sequence: TGCGCCAGCATAGCTTCGACCGGGACAACGAACACTGAAGCTTTCTTT. Its protein product is CASIASTGTTNTEAFF.

The chain is built from TRBV10-3 and TRBJ2-5, with TRBD1 matching 8 bases. Per germline, CDR1 ENHRY and CDR2 SYGVKD. Germline trimming cut 3 bases from V and 2 bases from J; bases unmatched to any gene: 8. The CDR3 has 16 amino acids. CDR3 bases: TGTGCCATCAGTGACCCAATCGACAGGGGACAAGAGACCCAGTACTTC. This gives the protein CAISDPIDRGQETQYF.

The genes are TRBV20-1 and TRBJ2-7; 7 nucleotides agree with TRBD2. After removal of 5 bases from V and 7 bases from J, the junction contained 2 bases not matched to a gene. Looked up from germline, CDR1 is DFQATT and CDR2 is SNEGSKA (reference sequence). The CDR3 sequence is 10 residues long. CDR3 sequence reads: CSAFSGEQYF. The CDR3 DNA sequence: TGCAGTGCTTTTAGCGGGGAGCAGTACTTC.

This clone was recorded once. At one end, the junction sequence differs from germline, possibly due to a read error. The gene calls are TRBV24-1 and TRBJ2-4, with a tentative D call TRBD2 (5 bases). The CDR3 length is 13 residues. Germline values: CDR1 KGHDR, CDR2 SFDVKD. The CDR3 reads CAPSESGLDIQYF. CDR3 in DNA: TGTGCCCCCAGTGAATCGGGGTTGGACATTCAGTACTTC.

The J gene is TRBJ2-4, the V gene TRBV19; D unresolved. Per germline, CDR1 LNHDA and CDR2 SQIVND (reference sequence). CDR3 size: 13 residues. V shed 6 bases and J shed 9 bases, with 15 bases lying between them. DNA for the CDR3: TGTGCCAGTAGCAGAGCTAGTTTTAGCATTCAGTACTTC. Protein sequence: CASSRASFSIQYF.

The chain carries TRBV4-1 and TRBJ2-7, with TRBD1 matching 10 bases. J was trimmed by 4 bases and V by 0 bases; bases with no gene match: 9. Per germline, CDR1 MGHRA and CDR2 YSYEKL. This CDR3 is built from 17 residues. The CDR3 loop is CASSQDPPLGQGYEQYF. The CDR3 DNA follows: TGCGCCAGCAGCCAAGACCCTCCGTTGGGACAGGGGTACGAGCAGTACTTC.

This chain joins TRBV7-2 and TRBJ2-3, with 14 bases matching TRBD2. CDR1 and CDR2 from the germline V gene are SGHTA and FQGNSA. The CDR3 is 18 residues long. V gave up 1 base and J gave up 3 bases; unmatched junction bases: 6. The CDR3 protein is CASSLGGTSGGKTDTQYF. The CDR3 coding sequence is TGTGCCAGCAGCTTAGGGGGGACTAGCGGGGGAAAGACAGATACGCAGTATTTT. Variable domain in full (rest from reference TRBV7-2 and TRBJ2-3): GAGVSQSPSNKVTEKGKDVELRCDPISGHTALYWYRQSLGQGLEFLIYFQGNSAPDKSGLPSDRFSAERTGGSVSTLTIQRTQQEDSAVYLCASSLGGTSGGKTDTQYFGPGTRLTVL.

The CDR3 DNA follows: TGCAGTGCTAGTACAGGGGGTTTGAACACTGAAGCTTTCTTT. Translated: CSASTGGLNTEAFF. V and J are TRBV20-1 and TRBJ1-1, with 8 bases lining up with TRBD1. Germline V gene lookup returns CDR1 DFQATT and CDR2 SNEGSKA (reference sequence). With V trimmed by 3 bases and J by 0 bases, 3 bases remained unmatched. This CDR3 region has 14 residues.

The chain carries TRBV6-2 or TRBV6-3 and TRBJ2-3, with D maybe TRBD1 (6 bases). The germline CDR1 and CDR2 sequences are MNHEY and SVGEGT. The V end lost 5 bases, the J end lost 0 bases, and 15 bases lay between the germline ends. The CDR3 has 16 residues. The CDR3 region is CASSKWGLSSTDTQYF. The CDR3 DNA reads TGTGCCAGCAGTAAGTGGGGGCTTTCGAGCACAGATACGCAGTATTTT.

V and J are TRBV6-5 and TRBJ1-4, with D maybe TRBD1 (5 bases). CDR1 MNHEY and CDR2 SVGAGI come from the germline V gene. This CDR3 comprises 15 residues. V lost 4 bases and J 3 bases, leaving 12 bases between the germline ends. As DNA, the CDR3 is TGTGCCAGCAGTTCCCGGGGGGGATCTAATGAAAAACTGTTTTTT. Protein: CASSSRGGSNEKLFF.

The CDR3, as DNA: TGTGCCAGCAGCCAAGGAGGGGGTTCGGGTCGGGAGACCCAGTACTTC. This encodes CASSQGGGSGRETQYF. The rearrangement joins TRBV14 to TRBJ2-5, with D maybe TRBD1 (6 bases). V shed 1 base and J shed 5 bases, with 17 bases lying between them. The germline V gene encodes CDR1 SGHDN and CDR2 FVKESK. The CDR3 contains 16 residues. The full variable domain, completed using reference TRBV14 and TRBJ2-5, is EAGVTQFPSHSVIEKGQTVTLRCDPISGHDNLYWYRRVMGKEIKFLLHFVKESKQDESGMPNNRFLAERTGGTYSTLKVQPAELEDSGVYFCASSQGGGSGRETQYFGPGTRLLVL.

This rearrangement joins TRBV7-8 to TRBJ1-2, with unresolved D. The CDR3 is 15 residues long. Germline values: CDR1 SGHVS, CDR2 FQNEAQ. V gave up 1 base and J gave up 4 bases, with 13 bases separating them. The CDR3 is CASSLVGPAFYGYTF. The CDR3 DNA reads TGTGCCAGCAGCTTAGTCGGTCCTGCATTCTATGGCTACACCTTC.

This CDR3 is CASSSRSRPGDSTAFF. CDR3 sequence (DNA): TGTGCCAGCAGCTCCCGGAGTCGACCCGGGGACTCGACCGCTTTCTTT. The chain recombines TRBV21-1 with TRBJ1-1. TRBV21-1 is tagged as a pseudogene. There are 16 residues in the CDR3.

The gene calls are TRBV27 and TRBJ2-7; D might be TRBD1 (6 bases). V was clipped by 2 bases and J by 3 bases, with 14 bases between them. The CDR3 consists of 15 residues. CDR1 MNHEY and CDR2 SMNVEV come from the germline V gene (reference sequence). CDR3 protein: CASSLETGPDYEQYF. CDR3 DNA: TGTGCCAGCAGTTTAGAAACAGGGCCTGACTACGAGCAGTACTTC.

CDR3 residues: CASSTGVGTPYGYTF. For the CDR3, the DNA is TGTGCCAGCAGTACAGGGGTGGGGACCCCCTATGGCTACACCTTC. V gene TRBV28 combines with J gene TRBJ1-2; 7 bases map to TRBD1. The junction had 10 bases not matched to a gene; V was cut back by 5 bases and J by 4 bases. This CDR3 has 15 residues. CDR1 is MDHEN and CDR2 is SYDVKM in the germline V gene.

V and J are TRBV7-9 and TRBJ1-1; 7 positions match TRBD1. This CDR3 has 14 residues. Germline trimming cut 6 bases from V and 6 bases from J; bases unmatched to any gene: 10. The germline V gene encodes CDR1 SEHNR and CDR2 FQNEAQ (reference sequence). CDR3 in DNA: TGTGCCAGCAGAACCACAGGGGCTCTGGCTGAAGCTTTCTTT. This encodes CASRTTGALAEAFF. Combining the CDR3 with reference TRBV7-9 and TRBJ1-1 gives the whole variable domain DTGVSQNPRHKITKRGQNVTFRCDPISEHNRLYWYRQTLGQGPEFLTYFQNEAQLEKSRLLSDRFSAERPKGSFSTLEIQRTEQGDSAMYLCASRTTGALAEAFFGQGTRLTVV.

The chain carries TRBV4-1 and TRBJ1-2, with D tentatively TRBD1 (5 bases). Trimming took 0 bases from V and 4 from J, leaving 9 bases between them. The CDR3 sequence is 14 residues long. Per germline, CDR1 MGHRA and CDR2 YSYEKL. Here the CDR3 reads CASSQDWGGYGYTF. In DNA form, the CDR3 reads TGCGCCAGCAGCCAAGACTGGGGGGGCTATGGCTACACCTTC.

The rearrangement joins TRBV20-1 to TRBJ1-4, with unresolved D. Germline CDR1 reads DFQATT; CDR2 reads SNEGSKA (reference sequence). With 3 bases removed from V and 0 bases from J, the gap between germline ends came to 11 bases. This CDR3 has 15 residues. CDR3 region: CSASPFGATNEKLFF. The CDR3 region has the DNA TGCAGTGCTAGTCCGTTCGGGGCAACTAATGAAAAACTGTTTTTT.

The CDR3 region has the DNA TGTGCCACCAGTTCTCCCACTAGCCCGACCGGGGAGCTGTTTTTT. Translating it yields CATSSPTSPTGELFF. The V gene is TRBV24-1, the J gene TRBJ2-2; weak D call: TRBD2 (6 bases). The V gene lost 6 bases and the J gene lost 5 bases, with 15 bases spanning the gap. Germline lookup yields CDR1 KGHDR and CDR2 SFDVKD. The CDR3 sequence is 15 residues long.

The chain couples TRBV20-1 to TRBJ2-1; TRBD2 is a possible D gene (6 bases). The CDR3 totals 11 residues. Trimming removed 3 bases from V and 9 bases from J, with 9 bases in between. Germline CDR1 and CDR2: DFQATT and SNEGSKA (reference sequence). The CDR3 DNA sequence: TGCAGTGCTAGTGGAGGGTTTGAGCAGTTCTTC. As protein: CSASGGFEQFF.

This clone was seen just once. The chain is built from TRBV7-8 and TRBJ2-7, with D unresolved. Trimming removed 5 bases at V and 7 bases at J, with 12 bases between. CDR3 length: 12 residues. The germline V gene has CDR1 SGHVS and CDR2 FQNEAQ. The CDR3 spells CASSPARPEQYF. CDR3 in DNA: TGTGCCAGCAGCCCCGCCAGGCCGGAGCAGTACTTC.

The chain uses TRBV5-6 and TRBJ2-1; D is ambiguous. The CDR3 runs to 15 residues. V lost 2 bases to trimming and J lost 1 base, with 10 bases between them. Germline V gene sequence: CDR1 SGHDT, CDR2 YYEEEE. The CDR3 loop reads CASSFGGGSYNEQFF. CDR3 bases: TGTGCCAGCAGCTTCGGCGGTGGGTCCTACAATGAGCAGTTCTTC.

CDR3 residues: CASSTRQDITYEQYF. The CDR3 DNA reads as TGCGCCAGCAGCACCCGACAGGATATTACCTACGAGCAGTACTTC. The chain couples TRBV4-1 to TRBJ2-7; D may be TRBD1 (6 bases). The CDR3 has 15 residues. Germline CDR1 MGHRA, CDR2 YSYEKL. Trimming pared 5 bases from V and 2 bases from J, leaving 16 bases between.

The chain couples TRBV3-1 (or the pseudogene TRBV3-2) to TRBJ2-7; 7 bases map to TRBD2. CDR3 length: 14 amino acids. CDR1 is LGHDT, CDR2 YNNKEL, per germline (reference sequence). The trim removed 0 bases at V and 5 bases at J, leaving 4 bases unmatched. The CDR3 sequence: CASSQDGGTHEQYF. The CDR3, as DNA: TGTGCCAGCAGCCAAGACGGGGGGACTCACGAGCAGTACTTC.

The V call is TRBV9, the J call TRBJ1-1; TRBD1 matches at 9 bases. V lost 3 bases, J lost 3 bases, and 12 bases stayed unmatched. The V gene's germline CDR1 is SGDLS and CDR2 YYNGEE. The CDR3 extends over 17 amino acids. The CDR3 sequence is CASSERTGDLKDTEAFF. As DNA, the CDR3 is TGTGCCAGCAGCGAGCGGACAGGGGATCTTAAGGACACTGAAGCTTTCTTT.

This clone was detected only a few times. This chain links TRBV5-5 with TRBJ2-5; perhaps TRBD1 as D (5 bases). In germline, CDR1 is SGHKS, CDR2 YYEKEE (reference sequence). The CDR3 is 16 amino acids. The germline V and J ends were trimmed by 7 bases and 1 base, with 20 bases remaining between them. The CDR3 bases are TGTGCCAGCGACCTACAGCCACTCCAGGGCCAAGAGACCCAGTACTTC. This translates into CASDLQPLQGQETQYF.

The V and J genes are TRBV29-1 and TRBJ1-2, with D unclear. This CDR3 region has 13 residues. Trimming pared 7 bases from V and 3 bases from J, leaving 15 bases between. Germline-derived CDR1 and CDR2 are SQVTM and ANQGSEA. The CDR3: CSATSAQDYGYTF. CDR3 DNA sequence: TGCAGCGCTACTTCCGCGCAGGACTATGGCTACACCTTC.

V and J are TRBV24-1 and TRBJ2-2; no clear D. CDR3 size: 15 residues. Germline V lookup: CDR1 KGHDR, CDR2 SFDVKD. V was trimmed by 5 bases and J by 2 bases, leaving 11 bases between them. CDR3 residues: CATSVGQANTGELFF. DNA of the CDR3: TGTGCCACCAGTGTCGGCCAGGCAAACACCGGGGAGCTGTTTTTT.

This chain joins TRBV6-5 and TRBJ2-1; 9 nucleotides line up with TRBD2. There are 15 residues in the CDR3. J was trimmed by 5 bases and V by 8 bases; bases with no gene match: 10. Germline lookup yields CDR1 MNHEY and CDR2 SVGAGI. For the CDR3, the DNA is TGTGCCAGCGGATTACGACTAGCGGATAACAATGAGCAGTTCTTC. Residues: CASGLRLADNNEQFF.

The chain has TRBV3-1 (or the pseudogene TRBV3-2) and TRBJ2-7; D not certain. The CDR3 length is 12 residues. V lost 4 bases to trimming and J lost 4 bases, with 8 bases between them. The germline gives CDR1 LGHDT, CDR2 YNNKEL (reference sequence). CDR3 in DNA: TGTGCCAGCAGCCGTGAAGAGTACGAGCAGTACTTC. As protein: CASSREEYEQYF.

This clone was counted between two and nine times. This chain joins TRBV19 and TRBJ1-4; TRBD1 matches 9 bases. This CDR3 is 15 amino acids long. Germline trimming cut 6 bases from V and 7 bases from J; bases unmatched to any gene: 9. Germline CDR1 reads LNHDA; CDR2 reads SQIVND (reference sequence). CDR3 amino acids: CASSRDRDIGEKLFF. CDR3 nucleotide sequence: TGTGCCAGTAGCCGGGACAGGGATATTGGTGAAAAACTGTTTTTT.